This T cell receptor beta chain was sequenced for a study of glioma-infiltrating T cells. Amplification of TCR alpha and beta CDR3 regions from RNA used iRepertoire nested multiplex PCR. In TCRdb, the multiplex PCR reads were re-called with MiXCR into one record per CDR3 protein. The table lists fewer than 200,000 distinct CDR3 sequences, 25% to 35% of them singletons. This receptor was obtained from a human donor with low-grade glioma or glioblastoma, undergoing nonglioma brain surgery, or in good health (not recorded which). The sequencing sample was made of glioma tissue, nonneoplastic brain tissue, or PBMCs (not recorded which).

For the CDR3, the DNA is TGTGCCAGCATTCCGATGTGGGGCCGTGGAAACACCATATATTTT. It yields the protein CASIPMWGRGNTIYF. The V gene is TRBV6-1, the J gene TRBJ1-3; D is possibly TRBD1 (5 bases). With 7 bases removed from V and 3 bases from J, the gap between germline ends came to 16 bases. Germline assignment: CDR1 MNHNS and CDR2 SASEGT. The CDR3 contains 15 residues.